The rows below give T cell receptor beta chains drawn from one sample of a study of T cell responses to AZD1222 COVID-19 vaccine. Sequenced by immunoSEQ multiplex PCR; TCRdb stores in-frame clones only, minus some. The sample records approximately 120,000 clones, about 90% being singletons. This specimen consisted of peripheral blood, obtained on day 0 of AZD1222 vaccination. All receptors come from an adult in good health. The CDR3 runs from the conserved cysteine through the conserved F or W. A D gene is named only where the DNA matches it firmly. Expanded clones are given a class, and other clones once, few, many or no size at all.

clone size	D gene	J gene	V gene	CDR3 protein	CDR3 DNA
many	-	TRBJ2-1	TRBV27	CASSPQRGEQFF	TGTGCCAGCAGCCCCCAGAGGGGTGAGCAGTTCTTC
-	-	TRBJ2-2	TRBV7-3	CASSLTAGGTGELFF	TGTGCCAGCAGCTTGACAGCCGGGGGCACCGGGGAGCTGTTTTTT
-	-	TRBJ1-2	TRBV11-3	CASSLDHSGPNYGYTF	TGTGCCAGCAGCTTAGATCATTCTGGACCTAACTATGGCTACACCTTC
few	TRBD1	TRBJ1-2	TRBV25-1	CASSGEQGARLNYGYTF	TGTGCCAGCAGCGGGGAACAGGGGGCGCGGCTTAACTATGGCTACACCTTC
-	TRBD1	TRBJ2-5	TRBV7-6	CASSLRQGETQYF	TGTGCCAGCAGCTTACGACAGGGAGAGACCCAGTACTTC
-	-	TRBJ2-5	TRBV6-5	CASSYSTEGETQYF	TGTGCCAGCAGTTACTCGACAGAAGGGGAGACCCAGTACTTC
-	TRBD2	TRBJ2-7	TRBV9	CASSVATGLAIDEQYF	TGTGCCAGCAGCGTAGCCACGGGACTAGCGATCGACGAGCAGTACTTC
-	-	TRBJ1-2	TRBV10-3	CAISEGDADGYTF	TGTGCCATCAGTGAAGGGGACGCGGATGGCTACACCTTC
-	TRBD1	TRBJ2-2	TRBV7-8	CASSLGPRGYSGELFF	TGTGCCAGCAGCTTAGGCCCCAGGGGGTATAGCGGGGAGCTGTTTTTT
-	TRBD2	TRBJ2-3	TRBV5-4	CASSLRLAGGADTQYF	TGTGCCAGCAGCTTAAGGCTAGCGGGAGGAGCAGATACGCAGTATTTT
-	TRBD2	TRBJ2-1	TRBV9	CASSVGGLAGGPLSYNEQFF	TGTGCCAGCAGCGTAGGGGGACTAGCGGGAGGTCCTCTATCCTACAATGAGCAGTTCTTC
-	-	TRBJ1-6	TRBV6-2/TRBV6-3	CASSYDGSNSPLHF	TGTGCCAGCAGTTACGACGGATCCAATTCACCCCTCCACTTT
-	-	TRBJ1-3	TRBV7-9	CASSLLETIYF	TGTGCCAGCAGCTTGTTGGAAACCATATATTTT
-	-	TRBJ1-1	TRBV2	CASEERRLRAFF	TGTGCCAGCGAAGAAAGGAGGCTTCGAGCTTTCTTT
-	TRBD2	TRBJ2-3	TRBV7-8	CASSSGTSGRSLGGTDTQYF	TGTGCCAGCAGCTCTGGGACTAGCGGGAGGTCATTAGGGGGCACAGATACGCAGTATTTT
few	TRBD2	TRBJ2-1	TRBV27	CASSLYGGGLAGDNEQFF	TGTGCCAGCAGTTTATATGGAGGGGGACTAGCGGGAGATAATGAGCAGTTCTTC
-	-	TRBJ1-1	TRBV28	CASSPGTGDTEAFF	TGTGCCAGCAGTCCCGGGACCGGGGACACTGAAGCTTTCTTT
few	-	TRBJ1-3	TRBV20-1	CSASDSANSGNTIYF	TGCAGTGCTAGTGATTCAGCAAACTCTGGAAACACCATATATTTT
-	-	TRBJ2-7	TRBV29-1	CSVGIAGQGEQYF	TGCAGCGTTGGGATAGCGGGACAGGGCGAGCAGTACTTC
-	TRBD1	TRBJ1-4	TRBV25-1	CASSEPRPGTVGWEKLFF	TGTGCCAGCAGTGAACCACGACCCGGGACAGTGGGGTGGGAAAAACTGTTTTTT
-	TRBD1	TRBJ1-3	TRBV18	CASSLPGGSSNTIYF	TGTGCCAGCTCACTACCAGGGGGGTCTTCGAACACCATATATTTT
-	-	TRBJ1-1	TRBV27	CASMGAKNTEAFF	TGTGCCAGCATGGGGGCTAAGAACACTGAAGCTTTCTTT
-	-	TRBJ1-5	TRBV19	CASSAGGGNQPQHF	TGTGCCAGTAGTGCCGGAGGGGGCAATCAGCCCCAGCATTTT
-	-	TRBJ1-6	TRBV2	CASSEPPSTALHF	TGTGCCAGCAGTGAGCCCCCCAGCACGGCCCTCCACTTT
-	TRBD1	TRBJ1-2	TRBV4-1	CASSLVEGAGYTF	TGCGCCAGCAGTCTCGTGGAGGGGGCTGGCTACACCTTC
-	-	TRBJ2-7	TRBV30	CAWSVLGEQYF	TGTGCCTGGAGTGTACTAGGGGAGCAGTACTTC
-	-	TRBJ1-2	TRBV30	CAWSSPDGYTF	TGTGCCTGGAGTTCGCCCGATGGCTACACCTTC
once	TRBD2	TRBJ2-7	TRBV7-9	CASSVDERGFTYEQYF	TGTGCCAGCAGCGTAGACGAGCGGGGGTTCACCTACGAGCAGTACTTC